This passage covers 20 T cell receptor beta chains from one sample sequenced in a study of T cell responses to AZD1222 COVID-19 vaccine. Using immunoSEQ multiplex PCR, the repertoire was profiled, and TCRdb retains in-frame clones only, with some absent. The table has about 84,000 clones, 80% to 90% seen once. The specimen comprised peripheral blood, sampled 28 days after the second AZD1222 dose. The receptors were gathered from an adult who received the AZD1222 COVID-19 vaccine.

The gene calls are TRBV19 and TRBJ2-3, with D unresolved. The CDR3 totals 11 residues. V was pared by 5 bases and J by 5 bases, with 5 bases between. In germline, CDR1 is LNHDA, CDR2 SQIVND (reference sequence). CDR3 DNA sequence: TGTGCCAGTAGTTTAGGAGATACGCAGTATTTT. It specifies CASSLGDTQYF.

The rearrangement uses TRBV3-1 (or the pseudogene TRBV3-2) and TRBJ2-1; D possibly corresponds to TRBD2 (5 bases). Germline V gene sequence: CDR1 LGHDT, CDR2 YNNKEL (reference sequence). Trimming cost V 1 base and J 4 bases, with 11 bases left between them. The CDR3 extends over 15 amino acids. CDR3 nucleotide sequence: TGTGCCAGCAGCCAAGGGCAGGAGGCGTACAATGAGCAGTTCTTC. This gives the protein CASSQGQEAYNEQFF.

Remarks on this clone: In the same sample, other DNA sequences code for this CDR3. The gene calls are TRBV12-3 or TRBV12-4 and TRBJ2-1; D unresolved. There are 11 residues in the CDR3. The V end was cut by 3 bases, the J end by 7 bases, with 4 bases between. The CDR3 spells CASSLGNEQFF. In DNA form, the CDR3 reads TGTGCCAGCAGTTTGGGGAATGAGCAGTTCTTC.

The rearrangement links TRBV19 to TRBJ2-1, with 9 positions matching TRBD2. Germline CDR1 and CDR2: LNHDA and SQIVND (reference sequence). Germline trimming cut 6 bases from V and 5 bases from J; bases unmatched to any gene: 11. The CDR3 covers 16 residues. CDR3 sequence: CASSLLQREDNNEQFF. DNA for the CDR3: TGTGCCAGTAGCCTCCTCCAGCGGGAGGATAACAATGAGCAGTTCTTC.

V usage is TRBV19 and J usage is TRBJ2-7; weak D call: TRBD2 (6 bases). The CDR3 runs 14 residues. Per germline, CDR1 LNHDA and CDR2 SQIVND (reference sequence). Trimming left V 3 bases short and J 5 bases short, with 14 bases between. The CDR3 DNA is TGTGCCAGTAGTATGAGGAGGGGAACGGACGAGCAGTACTTC. Amino acids: CASSMRRGTDEQYF.

The chain joins TRBV5-6 to TRBJ1-5; TRBD1 matches 8 bases. CDR1 and CDR2 from the germline V gene are SGHDT and YYEEEE. The CDR3 runs to 18 residues. V lost 4 bases to trimming and J lost 0 bases; unmatched junction nucleotides: 12. This CDR3 is CASSKWDRLWYSNQPQHF. In DNA, the CDR3 is TGTGCCAGCAGCAAGTGGGACAGGCTATGGTATAGCAATCAGCCCCAGCATTTT.

This clone came up once. The genes are TRBV5-5 and TRBJ1-6, with a possible D match to TRBD1 (6 bases). Trimming removed 4 bases at V and 9 bases at J, with 14 bases between. Per germline, CDR1 SGHKS and CDR2 YYEKEE (reference sequence). The CDR3 runs to 14 residues. The CDR3 sequence is CASSLGQQVSPLHF. The CDR3 bases are TGTGCCAGCAGCCTTGGACAGCAGGTTTCACCCCTCCACTTT.

The chain recombines TRBV27 with TRBJ1-5; D ambiguous. The CDR3 contains 15 residues. CDR1 and CDR2 (germline): MNHEY, SMNVEV (reference sequence). Trimming left V 5 bases short and J 0 bases short, with 11 bases between. The CDR3 DNA sequence: TGTGCCAGCAGTCTCTACGGGTATAGCAATCAGCCCCAGCATTTT. It codes for CASSLYGYSNQPQHF.

The chain carries TRBV28 and TRBJ1-4; a possible D gene is TRBD1 (5 bases). The CDR3 extends over 15 amino acids. Germline V lookup: CDR1 MDHEN, CDR2 SYDVKM. V was cut by 3 bases and J by 4 bases, with 12 bases left in between. CDR3 bases: TGTGCCAGCAGTTTTGGGGCAGGGTTTAATGAAAAACTGTTTTTT. Translated, it gives CASSFGAGFNEKLFF. The full variable domain, with the rest looked up from reference TRBV28 and TRBJ1-4, is DVKVTQSSRYLVKRTGEKVFLECVQDMDHENMFWYRQDPGLGLRLIYFSYDVKMKEKGDIPEGYSVSREKKERFSLILESASTNQTSMYLCASSFGAGFNEKLFFGSGTQLSVL.

This clone was seen many times. This chain uses TRBV12-3 or TRBV12-4 with TRBJ1-1, with unresolved D. Trimming stripped 1 base from V and 11 bases from J, with 8 bases between. This CDR3 has 11 residues. CDR3 in amino acids: CASSLVGPAFF. CDR3 nucleotide sequence: TGTGCCAGCAGTTTAGTGGGTCCGGCTTTCTTT.

V and J are TRBV19 and TRBJ1-4; the match to TRBD1 covers 7 bases. The CDR3 sequence is 15 residues long. Germline CDR1 reads LNHDA; CDR2 reads SQIVND (reference sequence). Trimming cost V 6 bases and J 6 bases; bases outside gene matches: 10. The CDR3 DNA follows: TGTGCCAGTAGCCTCGGACAGGCTCGGGATGAAAAACTGTTTTTT. It yields the protein CASSLGQARDEKLFF.

This clone is a singleton in its sample. This chain uses TRBV19 with TRBJ2-7, with 7 bases matching TRBD2. The germline CDR1 and CDR2 sequences are LNHDA and SQIVND (reference sequence). The ends lost 4 bases at V and 3 bases at J; junction bases unmatched: 6. The length of the CDR3 is 14 residues. DNA of the CDR3: TGTGCCAGTAGTAGGGGACGGGGGGACTACGAGCAGTACGTC. It translates to CASSRGRGDYEQYV.

The chain employs TRBV12-3 or TRBV12-4 and TRBJ2-7; D is ambiguous. Between the trimmed V and J ends, which lost 4 bases and 6 bases, there was a span of 7 bases. The CDR3 has 11 amino acids. CDR3 in amino acids: CASSYGGEQYF. The CDR3 bases are TGTGCCAGCAGTTATGGCGGCGAGCAGTACTTC.

J is TRBJ2-1 and V is TRBV10-3; the match to TRBD1 covers 7 bases. CDR3 length: 12 amino acids. V trimming: 6 bases; J trimming: 9 bases; junction bases outside the gene matches: 5. Per germline, CDR1 ENHRY and CDR2 SYGVKD. The CDR3 DNA is TGTGCCATCAGGAGACAGGGCGGTGAGCAGTTCTTC. Residues: CAIRRQGGEQFF.

This chain links TRBV19 with TRBJ2-7; D ambiguous. The germline V gene has CDR1 LNHDA and CDR2 SQIVND (reference sequence). V shed 7 bases and J shed 1 base, with 8 bases lying between them. The CDR3 sequence is 12 residues long. The CDR3 nucleotides read TGTGCCAGTAAGGCGGATTCCTACGAGCAGTACTTC. It is translated as CASKADSYEQYF.

This rearrangement joins TRBV4-1 to TRBJ1-5; no clear D. This CDR3 has 12 amino acids. In germline, CDR1 is MGHRA, CDR2 YSYEKL. Between the trimmed V and J ends, which lost 3 bases and 9 bases, there was a span of 9 bases. CDR3 coding DNA: TGCGCCAGCAGCCAGGCAGTTGGGCCCCAGCATTTT. Protein: CASSQAVGPQHF.

This clone was recorded only once. The chain links TRBV30 to TRBJ1-5; the D is unclear. V was trimmed by 0 bases and J by 5 bases, leaving 8 bases between them. Per germline, CDR1 GTSNPN and CDR2 SVGIG (reference sequence). This CDR3 spans 13 amino acids. CDR3 in DNA: TGTGCCTGGAGTGTCGATGGGGATCAGCCCCAGCATTTT. Translated, it gives CAWSVDGDQPQHF.

This clone was picked up a small number of times. V usage is TRBV29-1 and J usage is TRBJ2-1; the D gene could be TRBD1 or TRBD2 (5 bases each). The CDR3 loop spans 12 amino acids. The V gene's germline CDR1 is SQVTM and CDR2 ANQGSEA. Deletions cut 8 bases from V and 7 bases from J, with 15 bases between. The DNA for the CDR3 is TGCAGCCTGGCGACCTGGGGGAATGAGCAGTTCTTC. Its translation is CSLATWGNEQFF.

This clone was detected only once. The chain carries TRBV5-1 and TRBJ2-3; TRBD1 matches at 9 bases. CDR3 length equals 15 residues. CDR1 SGHRS and CDR2 YFSETQ come from the germline V gene. The junction had 4 bases not matched to a gene; V was cut back by 4 bases and J by 1 base. The CDR3 coding sequence is TGCGCCAGCAGCATCACAGGGGGCGGCACAGATACGCAGTATTTT. It specifies CASSITGGGTDTQYF. The variable domain in full, with the rest retrieved from reference TRBV5-1 and TRBJ2-3, is KAGVTQTPRYLIKTRGQQVTLSCSPISGHRSVSWYQQTPGQGLQFLFEYFSETQRNKGNFPGRFSGRQFSNSRSEMNVSTLELGDSALYLCASSITGGGTDTQYFGPGTRLTVL.

The chain is built from TRBV7-3 and TRBJ2-7, with D unclear. Between the trimmed V and J ends, which lost 3 bases and 6 bases, there was a span of 18 bases. Germline CDR1 reads SGHTA; CDR2 reads FQGTGA. This CDR3 region has 15 residues. The CDR3 nucleotides are TGTGCCAGCAGCTTGAATGGGCCGGGTATAGGCGAGCAGTACTTC. This translates into CASSLNGPGIGEQYF. Based on the CDR3 plus reference TRBV7-3 and TRBJ2-7, the full variable domain is GAGVSQTPSNKVTEKGKYVELRCDPISGHTALYWYRQSLGQGPEFLIYFQGTGAADDSGLPNDRFFAVRPEGSVSTLKIQRTERGDSAVYLCASSLNGPGIGEQYFGPGTRLTVT.